This TCR beta chain was recovered during a study of T cell responses to AZD1222 COVID-19 vaccine. The wider study: Second-dose groups at about 4 or about 12 weeks were pooled.

The study's findings and limits: The donors showed a predominance of white British ancestry and of females, with possible underestimation of clonal diversity. The breadth and depth of Spike-specific TCRs increased once two AZD1222 doses had been given. Seropositive at baseline were only a handful of AZD1222 recipients.

A remark on this clone: What it recognizes is unknown.

Germline CDR1 LGHDT, CDR2 YNNKEL (reference sequence). The CDR3 is 15 amino acids. Trimming took off 1 base at V and 7 bases at J, with 13 bases between the two ends. The protocol was immunoSEQ multiplex PCR, while the TCRdb copy is restricted to in-frame clones and leaves out a portion. The table has under 150,000 clones, about 93% seen once. The rearrangement joins TRBV3-1 (or the pseudogene TRBV3-2) to TRBJ1-4; weak D call: TRBD1 (6 bases). The source is an adult in good health. Here the sequenced sample was peripheral blood, taken on day 0 of AZD1222 vaccination. The CDR3 bases are TGTGCCAGCAGCCAAGTAAAGGGACAAATTGAAAAACTGTTTTTT. Translated, it gives CASSQVKGQIEKLFF.